The source of this T cell receptor beta chain is a study of early T cells in non-severe SARS-CoV-2 infection. Study at large: Sequencing of bulk RNA from unsorted whole blood was done, without chain pairing.

TCRdb re-called the 5' RACE reads with MiXCR, one entry per CDR3 protein. This sample yields some 30,000 distinct CDR3 sequences, of which roughly 5% are seen a single time; 4.5% belongs to the top ten. This clonotype has a count of ten or more. The V gene lost 6 bases and the J gene lost 6 bases, with 16 bases spanning the gap. Germline V gene data show CDR1 as MGHDK and CDR2 as SYGVNS. The CDR3 is 14 residues long. The chain is built from TRBV25-1 and TRBJ2-3; possible D gene TRBD2, 6 bases. The sequencing input was whole blood. This TCR was recovered from an adult who was a healthcare worker with PCR-confirmed SARS-CoV-2 infection or an uninfected control (not recorded which). The CDR3 nucleotides read TGTGCCAGCAGCAGGAGGGGCAATCGTGATACGCAGTATTTT. It specifies CASSRRGNRDTQYF.